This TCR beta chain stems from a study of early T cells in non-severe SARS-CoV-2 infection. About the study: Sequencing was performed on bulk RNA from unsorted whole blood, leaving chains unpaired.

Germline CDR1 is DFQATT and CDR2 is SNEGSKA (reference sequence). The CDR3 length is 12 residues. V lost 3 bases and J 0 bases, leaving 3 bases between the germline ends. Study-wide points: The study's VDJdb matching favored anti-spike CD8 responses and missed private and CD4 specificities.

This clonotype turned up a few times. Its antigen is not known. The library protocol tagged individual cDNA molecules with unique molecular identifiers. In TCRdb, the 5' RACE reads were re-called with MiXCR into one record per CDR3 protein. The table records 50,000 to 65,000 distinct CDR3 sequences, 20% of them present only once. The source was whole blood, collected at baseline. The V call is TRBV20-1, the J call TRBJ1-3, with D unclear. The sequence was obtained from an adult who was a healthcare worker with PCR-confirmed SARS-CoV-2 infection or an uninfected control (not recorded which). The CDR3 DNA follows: TGCAGTGCTAGTCTCTCTGGAAACACCATATATTTT. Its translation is CSASLSGNTIYF.